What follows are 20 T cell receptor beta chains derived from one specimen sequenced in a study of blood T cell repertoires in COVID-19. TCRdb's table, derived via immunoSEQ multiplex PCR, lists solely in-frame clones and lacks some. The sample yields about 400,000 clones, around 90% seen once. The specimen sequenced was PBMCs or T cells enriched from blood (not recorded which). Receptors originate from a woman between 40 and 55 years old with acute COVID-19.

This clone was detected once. The CDR3 region is CASSVDITGELFF. In DNA, the CDR3 is TGTGCCAGCAGCGTAGACATCACCGGGGAGCTGTTTTTT. The gene calls are TRBV9 and TRBJ2-2; D unresolved. The CDR3 loop spans 13 amino acids. The V gene's germline CDR1 is SGDLS and CDR2 YYNGEE. Between the trimmed V and J ends, which lost 0 bases and 4 bases, there was a span of 4 bases. The variable domain in full, with the rest retrieved from reference TRBV9 and TRBJ2-2, is DSGVTQTPKHLITATGQRVTLRCSPRSGDLSVYWYQQSLDQGLQFLIQYYNGEERAKGNILERFSAQQFPDLHSELNLSSLELGDSALYFCASSVDITGELFFGEGSRLTVL.

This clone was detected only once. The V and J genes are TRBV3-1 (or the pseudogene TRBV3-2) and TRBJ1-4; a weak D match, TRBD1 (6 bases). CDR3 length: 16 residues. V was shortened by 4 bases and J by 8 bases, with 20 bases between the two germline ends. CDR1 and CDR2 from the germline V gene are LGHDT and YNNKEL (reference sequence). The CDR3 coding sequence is TGTGCCAGCAGCCTAGGACAGAGTAGACGAGGCGAAAAACTGTTTTTT. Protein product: CASSLGQSRRGEKLFF.

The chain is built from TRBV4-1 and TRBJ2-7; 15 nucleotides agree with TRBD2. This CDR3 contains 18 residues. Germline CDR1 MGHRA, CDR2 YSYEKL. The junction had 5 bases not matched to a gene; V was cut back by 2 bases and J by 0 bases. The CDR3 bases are TGCGCCAGCAGCCAACGGGGACTAGCGGGGGGCCTCTCCTACGAGCAGTACTTC. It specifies CASSQRGLAGGLSYEQYF.

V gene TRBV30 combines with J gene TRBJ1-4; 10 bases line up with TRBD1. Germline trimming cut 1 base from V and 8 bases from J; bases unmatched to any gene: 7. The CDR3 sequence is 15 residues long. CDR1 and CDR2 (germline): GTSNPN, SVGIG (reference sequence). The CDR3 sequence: CAWSDPGTGAEKLFF. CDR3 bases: TGTGCCTGGAGTGACCCCGGGACAGGGGCCGAAAAACTGTTTTTT.

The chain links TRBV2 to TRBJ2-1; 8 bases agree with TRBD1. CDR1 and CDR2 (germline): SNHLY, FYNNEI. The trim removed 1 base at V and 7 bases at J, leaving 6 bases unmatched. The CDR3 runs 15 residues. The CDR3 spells CASSEDRGARNEQFF. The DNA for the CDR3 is TGTGCCAGCAGTGAAGACAGGGGGGCCAGAAATGAGCAGTTCTTC.

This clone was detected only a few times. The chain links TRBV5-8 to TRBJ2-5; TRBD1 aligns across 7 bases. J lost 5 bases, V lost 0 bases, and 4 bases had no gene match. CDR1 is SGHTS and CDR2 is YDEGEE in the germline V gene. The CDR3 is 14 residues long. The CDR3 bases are TGTGCCAGCAGCTTGGGACAGGGTTGGGAGACCCAGTACTTC. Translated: CASSLGQGWETQYF.

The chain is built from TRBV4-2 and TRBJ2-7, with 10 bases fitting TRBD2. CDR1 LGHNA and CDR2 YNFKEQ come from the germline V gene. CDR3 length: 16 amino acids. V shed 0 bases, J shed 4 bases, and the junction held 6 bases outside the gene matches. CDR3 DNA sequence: TGTGCCAGCAGCCAAGACTCTAGCGGGGGCTTATACGAGCAGTACTTC. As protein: CASSQDSSGGLYEQYF.

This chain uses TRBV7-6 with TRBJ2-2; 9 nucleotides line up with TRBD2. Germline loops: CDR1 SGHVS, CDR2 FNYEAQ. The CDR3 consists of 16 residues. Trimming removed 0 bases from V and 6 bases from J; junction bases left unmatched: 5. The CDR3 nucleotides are TGTGCCAGCAGCTTAGCGGCTAGCGGGGAGGCCGGGGAGCTGTTTTTT. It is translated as CASSLAASGEAGELFF.

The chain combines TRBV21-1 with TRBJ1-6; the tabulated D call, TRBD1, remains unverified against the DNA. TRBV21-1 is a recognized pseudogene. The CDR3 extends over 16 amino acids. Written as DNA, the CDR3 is TGTGCCAGCAGCAAAGAGTTTACAGGGACGACTTCACCCCTCCACTTT. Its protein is CASSKEFTGTTSPLHF.

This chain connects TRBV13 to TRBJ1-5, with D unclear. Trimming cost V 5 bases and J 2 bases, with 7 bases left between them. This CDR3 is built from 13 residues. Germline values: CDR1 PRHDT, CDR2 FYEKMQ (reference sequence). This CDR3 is CASSLRGNQPQHF. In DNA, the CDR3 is TGTGCCAGCAGCCTCCGGGGCAATCAGCCCCAGCATTTT.

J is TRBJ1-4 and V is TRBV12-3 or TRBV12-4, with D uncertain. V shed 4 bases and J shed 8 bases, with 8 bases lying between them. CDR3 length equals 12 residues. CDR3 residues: CASSSGKEKLFF. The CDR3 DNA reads TGTGCCAGCAGTTCCGGGAAAGAAAAACTGTTTTTT.

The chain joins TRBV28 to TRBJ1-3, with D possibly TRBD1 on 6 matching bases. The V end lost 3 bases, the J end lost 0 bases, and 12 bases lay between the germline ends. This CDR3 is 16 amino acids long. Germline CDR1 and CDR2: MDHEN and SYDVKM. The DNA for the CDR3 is TGTGCCAGCAGTTTTGAGACAGGTCTCTCTGGAAACACCATATATTTT. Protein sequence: CASSFETGLSGNTIYF.

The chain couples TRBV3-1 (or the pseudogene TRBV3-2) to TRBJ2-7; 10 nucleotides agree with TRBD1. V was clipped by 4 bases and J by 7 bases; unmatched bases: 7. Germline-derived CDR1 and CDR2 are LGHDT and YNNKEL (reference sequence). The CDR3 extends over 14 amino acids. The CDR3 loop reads CASSRQGAGGEQYF. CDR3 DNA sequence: TGTGCCAGCAGCCGACAGGGGGCCGGGGGGGAGCAGTACTTC.

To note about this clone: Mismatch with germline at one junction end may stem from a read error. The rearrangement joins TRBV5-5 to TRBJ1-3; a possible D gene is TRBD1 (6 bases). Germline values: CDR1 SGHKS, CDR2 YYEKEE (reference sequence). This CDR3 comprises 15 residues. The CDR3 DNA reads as TGTACCAGCAGCCCCCAGACAGGCTCTGGAAACACCATATATTTT. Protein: CTSSPQTGSGNTIYF.

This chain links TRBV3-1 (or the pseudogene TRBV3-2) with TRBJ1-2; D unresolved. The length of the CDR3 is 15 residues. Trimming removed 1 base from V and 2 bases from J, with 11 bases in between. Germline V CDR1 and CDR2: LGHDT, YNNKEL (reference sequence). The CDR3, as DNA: TGTGCCAGCAGCCAAGGTCCAGACAAGAACTATGGCTACACCTTC. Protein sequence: CASSQGPDKNYGYTF.

CDR3 region: CASREGTEGAEAFF. CDR3 bases: TGTGCCAGCAGGGAGGGGACAGAGGGAGCTGAAGCTTTCTTT. This sequence joins TRBV2 and TRBJ1-1; 7 bases align to TRBD1. CDR1 is SNHLY and CDR2 is FYNNEI in the germline V gene. V gave up 6 bases and J gave up 6 bases; unmatched junction bases: 10. The CDR3 runs to 14 residues.

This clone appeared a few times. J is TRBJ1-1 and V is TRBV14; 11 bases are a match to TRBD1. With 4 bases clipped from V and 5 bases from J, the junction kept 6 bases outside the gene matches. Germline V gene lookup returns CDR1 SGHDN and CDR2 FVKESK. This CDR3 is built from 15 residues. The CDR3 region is CASSPDRGHGTEAFF. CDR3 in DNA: TGTGCCAGCAGCCCGGACAGGGGGCACGGTACTGAAGCTTTCTTT.

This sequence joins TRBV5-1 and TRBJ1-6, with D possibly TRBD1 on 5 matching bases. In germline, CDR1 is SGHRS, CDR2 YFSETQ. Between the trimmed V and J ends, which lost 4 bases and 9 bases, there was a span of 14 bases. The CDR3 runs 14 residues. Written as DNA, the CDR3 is TGCGCCAGCAGCCCGGGGGACGCGAGTTCACCCCTCCACTTT. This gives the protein CASSPGDASSPLHF. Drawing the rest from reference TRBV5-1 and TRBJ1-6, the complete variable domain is KAGVTQTPRYLIKTRGQQVTLSCSPISGHRSVSWYQQTPGQGLQFLFEYFSETQRNKGNFPGRFSGRQFSNSRSEMNVSTLELGDSALYLCASSPGDASSPLHFGNGTRLTVT.

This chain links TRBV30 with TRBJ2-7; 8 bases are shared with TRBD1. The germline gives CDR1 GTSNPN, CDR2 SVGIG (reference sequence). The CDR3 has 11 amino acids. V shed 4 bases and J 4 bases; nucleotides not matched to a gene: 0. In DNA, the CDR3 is TGTGCCTGGAACAGGGGGTACGAGCAGTACTTC. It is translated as CAWNRGYEQYF.

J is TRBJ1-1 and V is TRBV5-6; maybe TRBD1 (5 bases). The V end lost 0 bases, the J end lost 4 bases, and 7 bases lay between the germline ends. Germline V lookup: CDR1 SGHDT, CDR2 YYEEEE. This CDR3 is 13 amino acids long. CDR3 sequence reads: CASSLVRGTEAFF. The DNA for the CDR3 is TGTGCCAGCAGCTTGGTAAGGGGCACTGAAGCTTTCTTT.